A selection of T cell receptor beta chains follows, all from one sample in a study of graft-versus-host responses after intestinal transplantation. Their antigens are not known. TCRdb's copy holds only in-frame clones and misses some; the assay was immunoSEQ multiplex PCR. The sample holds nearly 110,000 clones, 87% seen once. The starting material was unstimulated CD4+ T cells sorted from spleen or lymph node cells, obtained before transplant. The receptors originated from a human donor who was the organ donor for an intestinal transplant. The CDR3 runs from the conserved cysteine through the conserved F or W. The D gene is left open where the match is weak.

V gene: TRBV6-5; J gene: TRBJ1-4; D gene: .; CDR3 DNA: TGTGCCAGCACCACGGGGGGGACTCTCGGTGAAAAACTGTTTTTT; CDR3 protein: CASTTGGTLGEKLFF
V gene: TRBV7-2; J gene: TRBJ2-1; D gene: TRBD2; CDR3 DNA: TGTGCCAGCAGCTTAGGGCTAGCGGGGGGGCGGAATGAGCAGTTCTTC; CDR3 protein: CASSLGLAGGRNEQFF
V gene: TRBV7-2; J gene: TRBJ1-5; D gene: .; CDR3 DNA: TGTGCCAGCAGCCACAAATTGAACCAGCCCCAGCATTTT; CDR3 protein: CASSHKLNQPQHF
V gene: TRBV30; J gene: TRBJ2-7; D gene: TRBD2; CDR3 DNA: TGTGCCTGGAGACTAGCGGGAGGCCCCTACGAGCAGTACTTC; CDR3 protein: CAWRLAGGPYEQYF
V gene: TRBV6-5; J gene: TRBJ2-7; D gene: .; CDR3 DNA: TGTGCCAGCAGTGAATTTTACTACGAGCAGTACTTC; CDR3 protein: CASSEFYYEQYF
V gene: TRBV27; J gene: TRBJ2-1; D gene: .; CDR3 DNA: TGTGCCAGCAGTTCGGTTCGGGCCTCAAGGAGCTCCTACAATGAGCAGTTCTTC; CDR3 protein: CASSSVRASRSSYNEQFF
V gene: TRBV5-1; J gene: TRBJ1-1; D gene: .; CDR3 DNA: TGCGCCAGCAGCTTAACTTTTGCGAACACTGAAGCTTTCTTT; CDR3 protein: CASSLTFANTEAFF
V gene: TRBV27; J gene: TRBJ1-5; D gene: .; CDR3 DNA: TGTGCCAGCAGTTTATATAGGGGTAACCAGCCCCAGCATTTT; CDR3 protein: CASSLYRGNQPQHF
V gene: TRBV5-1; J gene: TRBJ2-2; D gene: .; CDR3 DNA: TGCGCCAGCATGGTCGGACCGAACACCGGGGAGCTGTTTTTT; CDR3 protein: CASMVGPNTGELFF
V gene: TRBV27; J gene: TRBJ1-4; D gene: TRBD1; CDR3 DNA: TGTGCCAGCAGTTTAAGGGGTGGGACAGTACGGGAAAAACTGTTTTTT; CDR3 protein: CASSLRGGTVREKLFF